The 14 T cell receptor beta chains listed next were all sequenced from one sample in a study of identical twins. MiXCR, run by TCRdb on the 5' RACE reads, gives a single entry per CDR3 protein. The table has roughly 540,000 distinct CDR3 sequences, around 20% seen once; the top ten hold 0.75% to 0.95%. These same data were also listed under a study on T cells expressing NK-cell markers.

Sequencing used CD4+ T cells sorted from blood. These receptors originate from a woman between 18 and 29 years old in good health.

This clonotype was observed a handful of times. The chain joins TRBV12-3 or TRBV12-4 to TRBJ2-2; 10 nucleotides line up with TRBD1. The CDR3 runs 15 residues. V lost 5 bases and J lost 5; bases outside the gene matches: 5. The CDR3 nucleotides are TGTGCCAGCAGTACGACAGGGGGCCGTACCGGGGAGCTGTTTTTT. It translates to CASSTTGGRTGELFF.

The V and J genes are TRBV7-8 and TRBJ1-2; D not resolved. The CDR3 is 15 amino acids. Germline CDR1 SGHVS, CDR2 FQNEAQ. The V end was cut by 8 bases, the J end by 4 bases, with 20 bases between. CDR3 bases: TGTGCCAGCGGTCCCCTGAGCCCAGTATTCTATGGCTACACCTTC. Protein product: CASGPLSPVFYGYTF.

This clonotype was observed a handful of times. The rearrangement uses TRBV6-1 and TRBJ1-1, with D perhaps matching TRBD1 (6 bases). Germline CDR1 is MNHNS and CDR2 is SASEGT. The CDR3 is 15 amino acids. The V gene lost 4 bases and the J gene lost 10 bases, with 22 bases spanning the gap. CDR3: CASSAITGPASGAFF. In DNA form, the CDR3 reads TGTGCCAGCAGTGCGATTACAGGGCCCGCTTCGGGAGCTTTCTTT.

The J gene is TRBJ2-5, the V gene TRBV5-1, with a tentative D call TRBD2 (5 bases). V was trimmed by 4 bases and J by 5 bases, leaving 21 bases between them. The CDR3 spans 16 residues. CDR1 is SGHRS and CDR2 is YFSETQ in the germline V gene. CDR3 residues: CASSPFTRSGGETQYF. The CDR3 DNA reads TGCGCCAGCAGCCCCTTTACTAGAAGTGGTGGGGAGACCCAGTACTTC.

This clonotype was found a few times. The chain couples TRBV7-9 to TRBJ1-2, with 9 bases that match TRBD1. Germline V lookup: CDR1 SEHNR, CDR2 FQNEAQ (reference sequence). The CDR3 is 13 residues long. The V segment lost 5 bases and the J segment 8 bases; nucleotides outside the gene matches: 6. The CDR3 spells CASSSRQGVGYTF. Written as DNA, the CDR3 is TGTGCCAGCAGCAGCCGACAGGGGGTCGGCTACACCTTC.

The rearrangement joins TRBV20-1 to TRBJ2-3, with D uncertain. Germline CDR1 is DFQATT and CDR2 is SNEGSKA (reference sequence). The CDR3 sequence is 14 residues long. Trimming pared 0 bases from V and 2 bases from J, leaving 9 bases between. Written as DNA, the CDR3 is TGCAGTGCTAGAGATCGTATATTCACAGATACGCAGTATTTT. Its protein product is CSARDRIFTDTQYF.

The chain carries TRBV9 and TRBJ1-1; TRBD1 is a possible D gene (5 bases). Trimming shortened V by 6 bases and J by 1 base, and 10 bases separated the two germline ends. CDR3 length: 13 residues. CDR1 and CDR2 (germline): SGDLS, YYNGEE. As DNA, the CDR3 is TGTGCCAGCACCCAGGGAGAGAACACTGAAGCTTTCTTT. This encodes CASTQGENTEAFF.

This clonotype has more than one count but fewer than ten. V is TRBV20-1 and J is TRBJ2-1; 7 bases match TRBD1. From germline, CDR1 is DFQATT and CDR2 SNEGSKA (reference sequence). The CDR3 contains 16 residues. V lost 4 bases, J lost 3 bases, and 12 bases stayed unmatched. In DNA form, the CDR3 reads TGCAGTGCTACACCACAACAGGGGCGTCTCTACAATGAGCAGTTCTTC. Translated, it gives CSATPQQGRLYNEQFF.

The chain links TRBV20-1 to TRBJ1-2; a weak D match, TRBD1 (6 bases). The CDR3 loop spans 12 amino acids. CDR1 is DFQATT and CDR2 is SNEGSKA in the germline V gene (reference sequence). Trimming stripped 5 bases from V and 7 bases from J, with 14 bases between. CDR3 sequence: CSAPHGGSGYTF. CDR3 DNA sequence: TGCAGTGCTCCGCACGGGGGCAGTGGCTACACCTTC.

J is TRBJ2-6 and V is TRBV6-1; D gene uncertain. Trimming shortened V by 0 bases and J by 8 bases, and 17 bases separated the two germline ends. The germline gives CDR1 MNHNS, CDR2 SASEGT. The CDR3 contains 17 residues. CDR3 coding DNA: TGTGCCAGCAGTGAAGCGCCAAGATCTCTGGGGACCAACGTCCTGACTTTC. It yields the protein CASSEAPRSLGTNVLTF.

The rearrangement uses TRBV12-3 or TRBV12-4 and TRBJ2-2; 9 positions agree with TRBD1. The V gene end was trimmed by 5 bases and the J gene end by 4 bases; junction bases not matched to a gene: 14. This CDR3 contains 18 residues. The DNA for the CDR3 is TGTGCCAGCAGTCTCCTCTTTGGGACAGGGACGGGCACCGGGGAGCTGTTTTTT. Translating gives CASSLLFGTGTGTGELFF.

The sample holds a few counts of this clonotype. The chain carries TRBV7-2 and TRBJ2-2; D unclear. V was cut by 4 bases and J by 3 bases, with 9 bases left in between. The germline CDR1 and CDR2 sequences are SGHTA and FQGNSA. This CDR3 region has 14 residues. This chain's CDR3 is CASSSNKDTGELFF. CDR3 coding DNA: TGTGCCAGCAGCTCCAACAAGGACACCGGGGAGCTGTTTTTT.

CDR3 amino acids: CASGLTASTDTQYF. The CDR3 nucleotides read TGTGCTAGTGGTCTAACCGCAAGCACAGATACGCAGTATTTT. The chain carries TRBV12-5 and TRBJ2-3; no reliable D call. Per germline, CDR1 LGHNT and CDR2 FRNRAP. This CDR3 is built from 14 residues. V lost 5 bases, J lost 0 bases, and 9 bases lay in between. The full variable domain, rest sourced from reference TRBV12-5 and TRBJ2-3, is DARVTQTPRHKVTEMGQEVTMRCQPILGHNTVFWYRQTMMQGLELLAYFRNRAPLDDSGMPKDRFSAEMPDATLATLKIQPSEPRDSAVYFCASGLTASTDTQYFGPGTRLTVL.

Only a few counts were recorded for this clonotype. V and J are TRBV15 and TRBJ2-2; D unclear. The CDR3 loop spans 15 amino acids. Trimming removed 0 bases at V and 2 bases at J, with 7 bases between. Germline lookup yields CDR1 LNHNV and CDR2 YYDKDF (reference sequence). The CDR3 is CATSREGVNTGELFF. The CDR3 DNA is TGTGCCACCAGCAGAGAGGGCGTCAACACCGGGGAGCTGTTTTTT.